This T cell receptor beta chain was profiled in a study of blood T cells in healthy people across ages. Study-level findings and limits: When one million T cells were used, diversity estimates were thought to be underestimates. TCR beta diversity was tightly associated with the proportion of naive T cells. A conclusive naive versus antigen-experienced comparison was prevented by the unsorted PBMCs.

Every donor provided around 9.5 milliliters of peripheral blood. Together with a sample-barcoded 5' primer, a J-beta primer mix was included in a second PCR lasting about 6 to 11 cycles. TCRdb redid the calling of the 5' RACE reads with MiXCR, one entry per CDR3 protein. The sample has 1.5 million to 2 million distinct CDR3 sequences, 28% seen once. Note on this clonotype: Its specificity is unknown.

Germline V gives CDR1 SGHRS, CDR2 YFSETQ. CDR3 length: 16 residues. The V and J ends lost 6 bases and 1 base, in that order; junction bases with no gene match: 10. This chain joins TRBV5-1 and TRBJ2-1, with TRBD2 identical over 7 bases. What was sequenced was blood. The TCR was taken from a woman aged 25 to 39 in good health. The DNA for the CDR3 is TGCGCCAGCACTCCCACGGTGGGGGGGTCCTACAATGAGCAGTTCTTC. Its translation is CASTPTVGGSYNEQFF.